A single sample is the source of the 2 T cell receptor beta chains below, sequenced in a study of blood T cell repertoires in COVID-19. The method was immunoSEQ multiplex PCR; TCRdb's version includes in-frame clones alone and lacks a portion of them. The sample contains fewer than 300,000 clones, more than 90% of which appear only once. Sequenced sample: peripheral blood. These receptors were obtained from a person in their late teens or twenties with COVID-19, enrolled during active disease.

The chain has TRBV6-2 or TRBV6-3 and TRBJ1-4; TRBD1 aligns across 9 bases. The length of the CDR3 is 14 residues. In germline, CDR1 is MNHEY, CDR2 SVGEGT. After removal of 4 bases from V and 7 bases from J, the junction contained 4 bases not matched to a gene. CDR3 sequence: CASSSGQGGEKLFF. The CDR3 region has the DNA TGTGCCAGCAGTTCGGGACAGGGAGGTGAAAAACTGTTTTTT.

This clone showed up many times. This sequence joins TRBV7-6 and TRBJ1-4; 7 bases are shared with TRBD1. Germline V CDR1 and CDR2: SGHVS, FNYEAQ. This CDR3 has 19 amino acids. J gave up 1 base and V 2 bases, and 13 bases lay outside the gene matches. Written as DNA, the CDR3 is TGTGCCAGCAGCTTAAGGGGGCGTCGAGCCACTGTAACTAATGAAAAACTGTTTTTT. Translation gives CASSLRGRRATVTNEKLFF.